This T cell receptor beta chain was recovered during a study of shared clonotypes between healthy human individuals. General study results and limits: A generally larger estimated richness was seen in naive subsets than in memory subsets. Shared across a few donors were around 5% of the naive CD4 clonotypes. Non-shared clonotypes had lower generation probabilities than those shared by all four donors.

CDR3 length equals 19 residues. Germline CDR1 and CDR2: SGHDN and FVKESK. V lost 0 bases and J lost 5; bases outside the gene matches: 13. Produced via immunoSEQ multiplex PCR; TCRdb's table is partial and in-frame only. The table has about 750,000 clones, approximately 92% seen once. Concerning this clone itself: Its antigen remains unknown.

CD45RO negativity and positive selection for CCR7 defined naive CD8 cells, a population that excluded terminally differentiated effector memory CD45RA+ cells. V and J are TRBV14 and TRBJ2-5, with 12 positions matching TRBD2. What was sequenced was naive CD8+ T cells sorted from blood. The clonotype comes from a man aged 25-45 years in good health. The CDR3 DNA reads as TGTGCCAGCAGCCAAGAATGGGCTAGCGGGAGGGCCTGGATTGAGACCCAGTACTTC. Translating it yields CASSQEWASGRAWIETQYF.